Below are 7 T cell receptor beta chains sequenced from a single sample in a study of T cells in Graves' hyperthyroidism and ophthalmopathy. The CDR3 regions of TCR beta were amplified from RNA transcripts. The HTBI primer set drove a first-round RT-PCR of the TCR CDR3. One entry per CDR3 protein, called by TCRdb with MiXCR from the multiplex PCR reads. The sample consists of roughly 380,000 distinct CDR3 sequences, 13% of them appearing once. The material sequenced was blood. These receptors were collected from a man aged 25-45 years with Graves' hyperthyroidism that later progressed to Graves' ophthalmopathy.

With respect to this clonotype: A much larger clone differs by one base, so this may be a read error. The chain carries TRBV10-3 and TRBJ2-7; the D gene could be TRBD1 or TRBD2 (5 bases each). V was shortened by 11 bases and J by 0 bases, with 17 bases between the two germline ends. Germline CDR1 is ENHRY and CDR2 is SYGVKD. The CDR3 is 14 residues long. For the CDR3, the DNA is TGTGCCTGCAGGACCGGGACGGCCTCCTACGAGCAGTACTTC. It specifies CACRTGTASYEQYF.

The genes are TRBV7-8 and TRBJ1-1, with D perhaps TRBD1 (6 bases). There are 14 residues in the CDR3. Trimming took off 1 base at V and 9 bases at J, with 15 bases between the two ends. The germline V gene has CDR1 SGHVS and CDR2 FQNEAQ. DNA of the CDR3: TGTGCCAGCAGCTTAGACCCGGGGGCGACTCAAGCTTTCTTT. Its translation is CASSLDPGATQAFF.

This clonotype showed up just once. Given a much more abundant clone one base away, this may be a read error. CDR3 region: CASSSDRTGDYEQFF. For the CDR3, the DNA is TGTGCCAGCAGTTCCGACCGGACAGGTGACTACGAGCAGTTCTTC. This sequence joins TRBV6-5 and TRBJ2-1, with TRBD1 identical over 7 bases. J lost 10 bases, V lost 4 bases, and 13 bases had no gene match. The CDR3 spans 15 residues. Germline loops: CDR1 MNHEY, CDR2 SVGAGI.

The chain recombines TRBV5-1 with TRBJ2-3, with a possible D match to TRBD2 (5 bases). Germline V gene data show CDR1 as SGHRS and CDR2 as YFSETQ. The CDR3 consists of 15 residues. The germline V and J ends were trimmed by 4 bases and 0 bases, with 12 bases remaining between them. In DNA form, the CDR3 reads TGCGCCAGCAGCCTAGGGCCGGGAAGCACAGATACGCAGTATTTT. It yields the protein CASSLGPGSTDTQYF.

The rearrangement joins TRBV19 to TRBJ1-5, with D unclear. V was shortened by 4 bases and J by 9 bases, with 19 bases between the two germline ends. This CDR3 has 15 residues. Germline assignment: CDR1 LNHDA and CDR2 SQIVND (reference sequence). CDR3: CASSNRRPHMSPQHF. Here the CDR3 DNA reads TGTGCCAGTAGTAATCGGAGACCCCATATGTCGCCCCAGCATTTT. The whole variable domain, filled in from reference TRBV19 and TRBJ1-5, reads DGGITQSPKYLFRKEGQNVTLSCEQNLNHDAMYWYRQDPGQGLRLIYYSQIVNDFQKGDIAEGYSVSREKKESFPLTVTSAQKNPTAFYLCASSNRRPHMSPQHFGDGTRLSIL.

This clonotype was counted many times. The gene calls are TRBV3-1 and TRBJ2-5; D remains ambiguous. In germline, CDR1 is LGHDT, CDR2 YNNKEL (reference sequence). The CDR3 sequence is 16 residues long. V was shortened by 0 bases and J by 4 bases, with 15 bases between the two germline ends. CDR3 loop: CASSQDFGLIIETQYF. In DNA, the CDR3 is TGTGCCAGCAGCCAAGATTTTGGTCTTATCATAGAGACCCAGTACTTC.

This clonotype was seen only once. A much larger clone sits a single nucleotide away, making a read error possible. Here the CDR3 omits its conserved ending phenylalanine or tryptophan, so a read error is the likely source. The chain is built from TRBV7-9 and TRBJ2-3, with D unclear. The CDR3 runs to 13 residues. The V gene's germline CDR1 is SEHNR and CDR2 FQNEAQ (reference sequence). The V and J ends lost 1 base and 6 bases respectively, with 8 bases between them. CDR3 loop: CASSLGGLDTQYC. The CDR3 DNA sequence: TGTGCCAGCAGCTTAGGTGGTTTGGATACGCAGTATTGT.